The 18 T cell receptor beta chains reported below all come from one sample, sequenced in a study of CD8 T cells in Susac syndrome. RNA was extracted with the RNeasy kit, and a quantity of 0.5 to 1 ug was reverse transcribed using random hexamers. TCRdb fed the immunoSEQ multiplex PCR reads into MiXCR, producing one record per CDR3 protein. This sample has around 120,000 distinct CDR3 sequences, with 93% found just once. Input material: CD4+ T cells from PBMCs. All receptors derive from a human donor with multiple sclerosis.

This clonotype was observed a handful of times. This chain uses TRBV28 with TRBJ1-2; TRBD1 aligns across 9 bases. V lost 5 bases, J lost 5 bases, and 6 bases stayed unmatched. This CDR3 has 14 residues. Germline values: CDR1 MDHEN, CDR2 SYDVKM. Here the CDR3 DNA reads TGTGCCAGCAGTCTTGGACAGGGGTTGTATGGCTACACCTTC. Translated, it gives CASSLGQGLYGYTF.

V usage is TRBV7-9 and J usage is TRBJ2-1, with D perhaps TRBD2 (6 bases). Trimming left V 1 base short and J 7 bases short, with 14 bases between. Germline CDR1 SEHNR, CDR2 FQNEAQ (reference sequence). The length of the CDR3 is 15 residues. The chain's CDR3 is CASSLGGWRGNEQFF. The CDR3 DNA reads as TGTGCCAGCAGCTTAGGGGGATGGAGGGGAAATGAGCAGTTCTTC.

The CDR3 DNA follows: TGTGCCAGCAGTTTAAAGGGCTACGAGCAGTACTTC. Protein sequence: CASSLKGYEQYF. The chain carries TRBV7-9 and TRBJ2-7; D not certain. The CDR3 has 12 residues. Between the trimmed V and J ends, which lost 6 bases and 3 bases, there was a span of 9 bases. Germline CDR1 SEHNR, CDR2 FQNEAQ (reference sequence).

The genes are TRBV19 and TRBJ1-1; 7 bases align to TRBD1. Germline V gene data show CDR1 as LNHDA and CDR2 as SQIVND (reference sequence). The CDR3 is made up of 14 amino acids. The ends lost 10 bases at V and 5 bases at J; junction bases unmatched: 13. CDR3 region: CATGRGLGRTEAFF. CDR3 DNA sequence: TGTGCCACGGGGAGGGGGCTCGGGCGGACTGAAGCTTTCTTT. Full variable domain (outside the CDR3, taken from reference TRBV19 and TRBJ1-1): DGGITQSPKYLFRKEGQNVTLSCEQNLNHDAMYWYRQDPGQGLRLIYYSQIVNDFQKGDIAEGYSVSREKKESFPLTVTSAQKNPTAFYLCATGRGLGRTEAFFGQGTRLTVV.

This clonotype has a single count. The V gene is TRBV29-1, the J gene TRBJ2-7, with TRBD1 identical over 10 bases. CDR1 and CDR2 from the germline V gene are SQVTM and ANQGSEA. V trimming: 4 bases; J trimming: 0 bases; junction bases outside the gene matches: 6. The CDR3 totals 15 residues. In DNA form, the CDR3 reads TGCAGCGTTGCGGGGGACAGGGGACACTCCTACGAGCAGTACTTC. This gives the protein CSVAGDRGHSYEQYF.

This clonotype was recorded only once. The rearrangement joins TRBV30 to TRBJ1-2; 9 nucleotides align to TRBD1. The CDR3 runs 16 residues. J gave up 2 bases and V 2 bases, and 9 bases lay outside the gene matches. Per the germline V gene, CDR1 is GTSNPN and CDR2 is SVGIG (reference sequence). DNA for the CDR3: TGTGCCTGGAGTACCGTCCCGGGACAGGGCAACTATGGCTACACCTTC. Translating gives CAWSTVPGQGNYGYTF.

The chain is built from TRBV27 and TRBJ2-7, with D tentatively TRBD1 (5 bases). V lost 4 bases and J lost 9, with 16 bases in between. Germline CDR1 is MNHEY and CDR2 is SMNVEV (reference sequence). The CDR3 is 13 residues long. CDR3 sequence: CASSYPGRSRQYF. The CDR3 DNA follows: TGTGCCAGCAGTTATCCAGGGCGTTCCCGGCAGTACTTC.

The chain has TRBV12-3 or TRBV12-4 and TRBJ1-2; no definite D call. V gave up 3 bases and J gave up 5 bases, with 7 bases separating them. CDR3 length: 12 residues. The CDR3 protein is CASSFTEYGYTF. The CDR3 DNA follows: TGTGCCAGCAGTTTTACAGAGTATGGCTACACCTTC.

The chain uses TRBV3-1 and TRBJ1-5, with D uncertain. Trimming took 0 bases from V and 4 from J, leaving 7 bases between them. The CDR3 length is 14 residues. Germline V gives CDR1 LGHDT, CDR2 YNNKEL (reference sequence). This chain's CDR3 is CASSQDTANQPQHF. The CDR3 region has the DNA TGTGCCAGCAGCCAAGACACAGCTAATCAGCCCCAGCATTTT.

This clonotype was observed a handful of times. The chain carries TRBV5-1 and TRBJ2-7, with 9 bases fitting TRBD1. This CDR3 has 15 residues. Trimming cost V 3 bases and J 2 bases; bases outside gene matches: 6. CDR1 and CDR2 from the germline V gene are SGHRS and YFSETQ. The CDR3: CASSSTGGNTYEQYF. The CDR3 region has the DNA TGCGCCAGCAGCTCAACAGGGGGCAACACCTACGAGCAGTACTTC. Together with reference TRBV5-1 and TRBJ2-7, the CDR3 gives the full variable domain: KAGVTQTPRYLIKTRGQQVTLSCSPISGHRSVSWYQQTPGQGLQFLFEYFSETQRNKGNFPGRFSGRQFSNSRSEMNVSTLELGDSALYLCASSSTGGNTYEQYFGPGTRLTVT.

CDR3 amino acids: CSARWGGDGYTF. DNA for the CDR3: TGCAGTGCTAGATGGGGTGGGGATGGCTACACCTTC. The chain uses TRBV20-1 and TRBJ1-2; D remains unclear. The V gene's germline CDR1 is DFQATT and CDR2 SNEGSKA (reference sequence). CDR3 length: 12 amino acids. Trimming shortened V by 2 bases and J by 6 bases, and 10 bases separated the two germline ends.

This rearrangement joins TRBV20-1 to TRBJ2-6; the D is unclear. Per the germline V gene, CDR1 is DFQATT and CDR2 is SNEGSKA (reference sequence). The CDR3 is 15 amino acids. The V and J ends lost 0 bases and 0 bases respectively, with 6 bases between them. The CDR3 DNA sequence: TGCAGTGCTAGAGATGATGCCTCTGGGGCCAACGTCCTGACTTTC. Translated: CSARDDASGANVLTF.

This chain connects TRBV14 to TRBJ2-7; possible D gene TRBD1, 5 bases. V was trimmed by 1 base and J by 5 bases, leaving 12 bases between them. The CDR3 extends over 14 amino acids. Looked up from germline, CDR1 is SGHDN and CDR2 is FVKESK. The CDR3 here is CASSQGQHLHEQYF. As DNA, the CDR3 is TGTGCCAGCAGCCAAGGACAGCATTTACACGAGCAGTACTTC.

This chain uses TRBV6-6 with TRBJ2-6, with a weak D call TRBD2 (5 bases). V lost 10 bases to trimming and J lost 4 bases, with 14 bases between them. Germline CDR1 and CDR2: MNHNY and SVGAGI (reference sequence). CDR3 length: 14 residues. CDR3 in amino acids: CATSRGSGANVLTF. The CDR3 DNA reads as TGTGCCACTAGCCGGGGTAGCGGGGCCAACGTCCTGACTTTC.

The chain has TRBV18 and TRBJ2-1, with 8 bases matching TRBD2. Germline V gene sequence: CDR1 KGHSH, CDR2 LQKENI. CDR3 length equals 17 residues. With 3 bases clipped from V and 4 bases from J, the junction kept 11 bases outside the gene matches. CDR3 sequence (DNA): TGTGCCAGCTCACCCTACAGCGGGAGACAGGATTACAATGAGCAGTTCTTC. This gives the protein CASSPYSGRQDYNEQFF. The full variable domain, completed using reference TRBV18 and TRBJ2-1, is NAGVMQNPRHLVRRRGQEARLRCSPMKGHSHVYWYRQLPEEGLKFMVYLQKENIIDESGMPKERFSAEFPKEGPSILRIQQVVRGDSAAYFCASSPYSGRQDYNEQFFGPGTRLTVL.

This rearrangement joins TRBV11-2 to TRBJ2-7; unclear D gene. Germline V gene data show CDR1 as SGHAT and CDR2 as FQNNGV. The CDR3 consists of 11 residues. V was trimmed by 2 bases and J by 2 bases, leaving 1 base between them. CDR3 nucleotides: TGTGCCAGCAGCTTAACCTACGAGCAGTACTTC. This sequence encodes CASSLTYEQYF.

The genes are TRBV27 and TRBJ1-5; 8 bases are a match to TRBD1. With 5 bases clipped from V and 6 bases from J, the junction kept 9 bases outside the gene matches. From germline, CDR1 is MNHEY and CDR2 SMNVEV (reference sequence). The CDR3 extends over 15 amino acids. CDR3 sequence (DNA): TGTGCCAGCAGTAAGACAGGGGCAGGGCGTCAGCCCCAGCATTTT. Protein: CASSKTGAGRQPQHF.

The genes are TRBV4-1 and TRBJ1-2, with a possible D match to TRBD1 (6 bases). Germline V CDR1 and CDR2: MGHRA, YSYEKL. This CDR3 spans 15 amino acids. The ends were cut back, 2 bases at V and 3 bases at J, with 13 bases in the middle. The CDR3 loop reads CASSQQRQAHYGYTF. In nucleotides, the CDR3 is TGCGCCAGCAGCCAACAGAGACAGGCACACTATGGCTACACCTTC.